Below are 5 T cell receptor beta chains sequenced from a single sample in a study of cytomegalovirus exposure and HLA in healthy donors. The PCR used 60 Vbeta and 13 Jbeta primers. Generated by immunoSEQ multiplex PCR, the TCRdb table keeps only in-frame clones and is missing some. The sample holds roughly 130,000 clones; 70% to 85% are singletons and the top ten take under 2%. The sequenced material came from PBMCs. These receptors were collected from a boy aged 5-17 years in good health and CMV-seronegative.

The gene calls are TRBV6-6 and TRBJ1-1; D possibly corresponds to TRBD1 (6 bases). Germline V gene lookup returns CDR1 MNHNY and CDR2 SVGAGI (reference sequence). Trimming stripped 5 bases from V and 4 bases from J, with 17 bases between. The CDR3 runs 15 residues. This chain's CDR3 is CASSDRTEGGTEAFF. The CDR3 DNA follows: TGTGCCAGCAGTGACCGGACAGAGGGCGGCACTGAAGCTTTCTTT.

The chain employs TRBV16 and TRBJ1-1; D not resolved. CDR3 length: 14 amino acids. Looked up from germline, CDR1 is KGHSY and CDR2 is FQNENV. Trimming left V 4 bases short and J 0 bases short, with 9 bases between. The CDR3 spells CASSPRRLNTEAFF. The CDR3 bases are TGTGCCAGCAGCCCCCGGAGGTTGAACACTGAAGCTTTCTTT.

The V and J genes are TRBV25-1 and TRBJ1-2; 10 bases map to TRBD1. Germline CDR1 reads MGHDK; CDR2 reads SYGVNS. V shed 6 bases, J shed 0 bases, and the junction held 13 bases outside the gene matches. The CDR3 loop spans 18 amino acids. CDR3 DNA: TGTGCCAGCAGCCCGGGGACAGGGGACGCCGAAGCTAACTATGGCTACACCTTC. Amino acids: CASSPGTGDAEANYGYTF.

V gene TRBV21-1 combines with J gene TRBJ1-2. TRBV21-1 is a pseudogene locus. This CDR3 has 15 residues. The CDR3 reads CASMRCGGLRHGYTF. The CDR3 DNA follows: TGTGCCAGCATGAGGTGTGGAGGGCTTCGCCATGGCTACACCTTC.

The chain carries TRBV5-4 and TRBJ2-7; 8 positions match TRBD1. Per the germline V gene, CDR1 is SGHNT and CDR2 is YYREEE (reference sequence). With 4 bases clipped from V and 5 bases from J, the junction kept 11 bases outside the gene matches. There are 15 residues in the CDR3. CDR3 protein: CASSEDRDRVHEQYF. The CDR3 coding sequence is TGTGCCAGCAGCGAGGACAGGGATCGTGTCCACGAGCAGTACTTC.